This passage covers 19 T cell receptor beta chains from one sample sequenced in a study of T cell repertoires in cytomegalovirus infection. These TCRs are of unknown antigen specificity. In TCRdb, the reads were re-called with MiXCR into one record per CDR3 protein. The data contain nearly 70,000 distinct CDR3 sequences, 20% to 25% of them singletons. Sequences were obtained from PBMCs, sequenced either directly or after in vitro stimulation (not recorded which). These receptors all stem from a human donor in good health (CMV status not recorded). Some clones in this sample may be carry-over from other donors' samples.

The V and J genes are TRBV4-3 and TRBJ1-2, with D uncertain. Germline CDR1 LGHNA, CDR2 YSLEER. This CDR3 contains 16 residues. Trimming stripped 5 bases from V and 4 bases from J, with 20 bases between. The CDR3 DNA follows: TGCGCCAGCAGCTTGATTCCTGCCCAGGTTTCCTATGGCTACACCTTC. This translates into CASSLIPAQVSYGYTF.

A few counts support this clonotype. The chain couples TRBV27 to TRBJ2-7; a weak D match, TRBD2 (5 bases). From germline, CDR1 is MNHEY and CDR2 SMNVEV (reference sequence). The CDR3 is made up of 13 amino acids. The V gene lost 6 bases and the J gene lost 3 bases, with 12 bases spanning the gap. Written as DNA, the CDR3 is TGTGCCAGCAGACCTAGAGGGCTCTACGAGCAGTACTTC. This encodes CASRPRGLYEQYF.

This clonotype has only a few counts. The chain links TRBV6-5 to TRBJ1-3; no definite D call. The germline CDR1 and CDR2 sequences are MNHEY and SVGAGI. The CDR3 is 16 residues long. V was trimmed by 0 bases and J by 0 bases, leaving 9 bases between them. The CDR3 sequence: CASSYSPYSSGNTIYF. CDR3 nucleotide sequence: TGTGCCAGCAGTTACTCGCCTTACAGCTCTGGAAACACCATATATTTT.

This clonotype was detected a few times. The V call is TRBV5-4, the J call TRBJ2-1; 12 positions match TRBD2. Germline V lookup: CDR1 SGHNT, CDR2 YYREEE (reference sequence). The CDR3 spans 16 residues. The J segment lost 8 bases and the V segment lost 4 bases, leaving 10 bases of the junction unmatched. The CDR3 region is CASSRRTSGKVDEQFF. CDR3 bases: TGTGCCAGCAGCCGACGGACTAGCGGGAAGGTAGATGAGCAGTTCTTC.

This clonotype was detected once. The V gene is TRBV5-4, the J gene TRBJ1-2, with D unclear. From germline, CDR1 is SGHNT and CDR2 YYREEE (reference sequence). The CDR3 extends over 14 amino acids. The germline V and J ends were trimmed by 0 bases and 4 bases, with 10 bases remaining between them. The CDR3 nucleotides are TGTGCCAGCAGCTTGGGTCCGGATGCCTATGGCTACACCTTC. Amino acid sequence: CASSLGPDAYGYTF.

The V and J genes are TRBV7-9 and TRBJ2-3, with TRBD2 matching 10 bases. Germline CDR1 SEHNR, CDR2 FQNEAQ (reference sequence). V lost 5 bases, J lost 2 bases, and 7 bases stayed unmatched. The length of the CDR3 is 16 residues. The DNA of the CDR3 is TGTGCCAGCAGCCCCCGGACTAGCGGTTTCACAGATACGCAGTATTTT. Its protein product is CASSPRTSGFTDTQYF. The full variable domain, completed using reference TRBV7-9 and TRBJ2-3, is DTGVSQNPRHKITKRGQNVTFRCDPISEHNRLYWYRQTLGQGPEFLTYFQNEAQLEKSRLLSDRFSAERPKGSFSTLEIQRTEQGDSAMYLCASSPRTSGFTDTQYFGPGTRLTVL.

The chain combines TRBV10-3 with TRBJ2-4; either TRBD1 or TRBD2 may fit D (5 bases each). CDR3 length: 14 residues. Trimming pared 3 bases from V and 7 bases from J, leaving 13 bases between. Germline-derived CDR1 and CDR2 are ENHRY and SYGVKD. For the CDR3, the DNA is TGTGCCATCAGTGACGGGACGTCGGGGAACATTCAGTACTTC. As protein: CAISDGTSGNIQYF.

The chain has TRBV7-6 and TRBJ1-4; the D gene is possibly TRBD1 (5 bases). V was clipped by 6 bases and J by 8 bases, with 19 bases between them. The CDR3 covers 15 residues. The germline V gene encodes CDR1 SGHVS and CDR2 FNYEAQ. The CDR3 nucleotides read TGTGCCAGCAGACCAGACGGGGACTACGGGGAAAAACTGTTTTTT. Encoded protein: CASRPDGDYGEKLFF.

The V call is TRBV5-1, the J call TRBJ2-3; 12 bases are shared with TRBD1. Germline lookup yields CDR1 SGHRS and CDR2 YFSETQ. The V segment lost 0 bases and the J segment 5 bases; nucleotides outside the gene matches: 4. This CDR3 region has 16 residues. CDR3 protein: CASSLDGTGGRDTQYF. CDR3 nucleotide sequence: TGCGCCAGCAGCTTGGATGGGACAGGGGGCAGAGATACGCAGTATTTT.

In its sample, this clonotype was seen once. The chain carries TRBV6-2 or TRBV6-3 and TRBJ2-2; no firm D call. Germline lookup yields CDR1 MNHEY and CDR2 SVGEGT. V was trimmed by 6 bases and J by 4 bases, leaving 12 bases between them. The CDR3 loop spans 14 amino acids. The CDR3: CASREAPGTGELFF. CDR3 in DNA: TGTGCCAGCAGAGAGGCTCCGGGCACCGGGGAGCTGTTTTTT.

This clonotype was recorded a few times. V gene TRBV20-1 combines with J gene TRBJ2-1, with TRBD2 matching 9 bases. V lost 3 bases to trimming and J lost 4 bases; unmatched junction nucleotides: 4. The CDR3 totals 14 residues. Germline values: CDR1 DFQATT, CDR2 SNEGSKA (reference sequence). The CDR3, as DNA: TGCAGTGCTAGCAGTAGCGGGGGTTACAATGAGCAGTTCTTC. Protein sequence: CSASSSGGYNEQFF.

This clonotype was counted ten times or more. V is TRBV7-2 and J is TRBJ1-5; possibly TRBD1 for D (5 bases). CDR3 size: 15 residues. Looked up from germline, CDR1 is SGHTA and CDR2 is FQGNSA. Trimming removed 5 bases from V and 2 bases from J, with 13 bases in between. CDR3 DNA: TGTGCCAGCAGCCGGGACCCGGCGGGCAATCAGCCCCAGCATTTT. Protein: CASSRDPAGNQPQHF.

J is TRBJ1-4 and V is TRBV5-6, with D maybe TRBD1 (5 bases). Germline loops: CDR1 SGHDT, CDR2 YYEEEE. V was pared by 5 bases and J by 0 bases, with 8 bases between. The CDR3 loop spans 14 amino acids. CDR3 loop: CASSTGATNEKLFF. In DNA form, the CDR3 reads TGTGCCAGCAGTACAGGAGCAACTAATGAAAAACTGTTTTTT.

This clonotype was found a few times. The chain has TRBV7-2 and TRBJ1-1, with D unresolved. V lost 1 base to trimming and J lost 4 bases, with 10 bases between them. The CDR3 is made up of 14 amino acids. Germline CDR1 is SGHTA and CDR2 is FQGNSA. Here the CDR3 DNA reads TGTGCCAGCAGCTTAGAACTATGGATCACTGAAGCTTTCTTT. It codes for CASSLELWITEAFF.

This clonotype was observed many times. This chain links TRBV7-2 with TRBJ1-5; TRBD1 is a possible D gene (5 bases). V was pared by 5 bases and J by 3 bases, with 17 bases between. CDR3 length: 16 residues. The V gene's germline CDR1 is SGHTA and CDR2 FQGNSA. This chain's CDR3 is CASSPNQGGNNQPQHF. CDR3 DNA: TGTGCCAGCAGCCCAAACCAGGGAGGGAACAATCAGCCCCAGCATTTT.

This clonotype was counted only a few times. The rearrangement links TRBV12-3 or TRBV12-4 to TRBJ1-2; TRBD1 matches 9 bases. The junction had 5 bases not matched to a gene; V was cut back by 5 bases and J by 7 bases. The CDR3 has 13 residues. The CDR3 sequence is CASSRDRASGYTF. The CDR3 nucleotides read TGTGCCAGCAGTAGGGACAGGGCGTCTGGCTACACCTTC.

This clonotype turned up a few times. The chain couples TRBV4-2 to TRBJ1-2, with 9 bases that match TRBD1. The V gene's germline CDR1 is LGHNA and CDR2 YNFKEQ. V lost 0 bases and J lost 8; bases outside the gene matches: 7. The CDR3 runs to 15 residues. The CDR3 region has the DNA TGTGCCAGCAGCCAAGATCCGGGACAGGGCGAAGGCTACACCTTC. It is translated as CASSQDPGQGEGYTF.

This chain joins TRBV7-6 and TRBJ2-3; 7 bases fit TRBD2. In germline, CDR1 is SGHVS, CDR2 FNYEAQ. The CDR3 loop spans 14 amino acids. V lost 6 bases to trimming and J lost 6 bases; unmatched junction nucleotides: 9. The CDR3 DNA follows: TGTGCCAGCAGTCCTCTAGCGGCACCCGATACGCAGTATTTT. The encoded protein is CASSPLAAPDTQYF.

The chain joins TRBV4-2 to TRBJ2-1; the match to TRBD2 covers 9 bases. J lost 10 bases, V lost 2 bases, and 15 bases had no gene match. Germline V gene data show CDR1 as LGHNA and CDR2 as YNFKEQ. CDR3 length: 17 amino acids. The CDR3 here is CASSQSTGAGGEREQFF. DNA for the CDR3: TGTGCCAGCAGCCAATCCACGGGAGCGGGAGGCGAGAGGGAGCAGTTCTTC.